The following is a T cell receptor (beta chain) sequence with its context. Only in-frame clones appear in the TCRdb table, and some are missing; sequencing was by immunoSEQ multiplex PCR. The repertoire holds about 50,000 clones, around 80% seen once, with 8.8% in the top ten. The source of the sample is a study of blood T cell repertoires in COVID-19. This CDR3 is 13 amino acids long. Germline CDR1 SGHKS, CDR2 YYEKEE (reference sequence). V was trimmed by 2 bases and J by 5 bases, leaving 9 bases between them. The TCR comes from a man aged 55 to 70 with acute or convalescent COVID-19. The chain uses TRBV5-5 and TRBJ2-3; D unclear. The material sequenced was peripheral blood. CDR3: CASSFRVGDTQYF. CDR3 DNA: TGTGCCAGCAGCTTTCGGGTGGGAGATACGCAGTATTTT.